Below, one TCR beta chain is given with its context. Its antigen is not identified. The data are from a study of shared clonotypes between healthy human individuals. Study at large: In total, the donors were a couple of women and three men aged 18 to 49. Study-wide findings and caveats: All-four-donor shared clonotypes had higher generation probabilities than non-shared clonotypes did. Limited genetic and exposure-history diversity came from having few donors. Blood alone was sampled, and tissue repertoires likely differ.

In germline, CDR1 is SGDLS, CDR2 YYNGEE. Trimming took off 3 bases at V and 2 bases at J, with 14 bases between the two ends. CDR3 size: 15 residues. The repertoire was sequenced with immunoSEQ multiplex PCR; TCRdb's copy has only in-frame clones and lacks some. The repertoire holds some 2,500,000 clones, approximately 93% seen once, with 0.35% to 0.45% in the top ten. The sample was naive CD4+ T cells from PBMCs. Subset noted: CD45RA+ positively selected. The rearrangement uses TRBV9 and TRBJ1-2; D not certain. The receptor comes from a young man in good health. Some clones in this sample may be carry-over from other donors' samples. The CDR3 DNA sequence: TGTGCCAGCAGCGCCCACCGGGTCCCAAACTATGGCTACACCTTC. Amino acids: CASSAHRVPNYGYTF.